This T cell receptor (beta chain) was identified in a study of T cells in Graves' hyperthyroidism and ophthalmopathy. This clonotype occurred many times. Researchers amplified the TCR beta CDR3 regions from RNA transcripts. A first-round RT-PCR of the TCR CDR3 used the HTBI primer set. TCRdb analysed the multiplex PCR reads with MiXCR anew, one entry per CDR3 protein. The sample includes approximately 480,000 distinct CDR3 sequences, 20% of them seen just once. The CDR3 is 16 residues long. V shed 3 bases, J shed 0 bases, and the junction held 8 bases outside the gene matches. Germline V gene data show CDR1 as SGHNT and CDR2 as YENEEA.

The material sequenced was blood. The clonotype was recovered from a man between 18 and 35 years old with Graves' hyperthyroidism. This rearrangement joins TRBV11-3 to TRBJ2-7; 7 positions agree with TRBD2. The CDR3 bases are TGTGCCAGCAGCTTCTATCCAGCGGGGAGCTCCTACGAGCAGTACTTC. Amino acid sequence: CASSFYPAGSSYEQYF.